This T cell receptor (beta chain) was observed in a study of Graves' ophthalmopathy and Graves' hyperthyroidism. The overall study: Stable hyperthyroidism referred to disease that showed no ophthalmopathy within 18 months of follow-up.

This clonotype was found many times. Amplification of TCR beta CDR3 regions used RNA transcripts. The authors performed first-round RT-PCR with HTBI primers and then a second-round multiplex PCR. TCRdb passed the multiplex PCR reads through MiXCR, listing each CDR3 protein once. Of roughly 1.1 million distinct CDR3 sequences detected, about 35% appear once; the ten largest clones hold approximately 12%. Aged 18 to 65, hyperthyroidism patients had been newly diagnosed, with under 2 months' duration. This clonotype was obtained from an adult man with Graves' hyperthyroidism. Sequencing was carried out using peripheral blood or thyroid tissue (not recorded which).

The CDR3 nucleotides are TGTGCCAGCAGCCCCGGACAGGGCGGAACTAATGAAAAACTGTTTTTT. Encoded protein: CASSPGQGGTNEKLFF. The chain recombines TRBV7-8 with TRBJ1-4, with 8 bases aligning to TRBD1. The CDR3 is 16 residues long. The trim removed 5 bases at V and 1 base at J, leaving 6 bases unmatched. Looked up from germline, CDR1 is SGHVS and CDR2 is FQNEAQ.